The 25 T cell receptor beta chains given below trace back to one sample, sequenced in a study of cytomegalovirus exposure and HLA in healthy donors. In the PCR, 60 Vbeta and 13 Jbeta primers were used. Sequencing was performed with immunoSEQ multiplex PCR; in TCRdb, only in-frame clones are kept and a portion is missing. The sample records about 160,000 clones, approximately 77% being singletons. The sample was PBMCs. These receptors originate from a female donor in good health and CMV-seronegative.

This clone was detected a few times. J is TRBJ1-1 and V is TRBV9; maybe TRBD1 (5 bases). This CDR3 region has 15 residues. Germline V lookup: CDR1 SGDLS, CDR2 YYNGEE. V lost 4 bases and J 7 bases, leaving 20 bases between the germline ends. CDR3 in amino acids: CASSPYPSPDSEAFF. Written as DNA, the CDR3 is TGTGCCAGCAGCCCTTACCCCAGTCCCGACAGTGAAGCTTTCTTT.

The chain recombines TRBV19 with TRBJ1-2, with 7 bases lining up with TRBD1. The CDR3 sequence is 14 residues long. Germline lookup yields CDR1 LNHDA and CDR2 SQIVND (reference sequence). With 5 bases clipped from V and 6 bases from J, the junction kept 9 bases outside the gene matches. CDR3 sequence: CASSLKTGLDGYTF. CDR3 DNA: TGTGCCAGTAGTCTCAAGACAGGGTTAGATGGCTACACCTTC. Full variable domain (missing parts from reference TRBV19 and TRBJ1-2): DGGITQSPKYLFRKEGQNVTLSCEQNLNHDAMYWYRQDPGQGLRLIYYSQIVNDFQKGDIAEGYSVSREKKESFPLTVTSAQKNPTAFYLCASSLKTGLDGYTFGSGTRLTVV.

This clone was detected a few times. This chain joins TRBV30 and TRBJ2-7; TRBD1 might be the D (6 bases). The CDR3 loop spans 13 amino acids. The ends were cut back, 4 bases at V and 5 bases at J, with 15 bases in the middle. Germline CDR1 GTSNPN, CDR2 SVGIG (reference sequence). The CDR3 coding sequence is TGTGCCTGGAAAAGCGACAGGCGGGACGAGCAGTACTTC. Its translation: CAWKSDRRDEQYF. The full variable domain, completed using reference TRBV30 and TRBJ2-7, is SQTIHQWPATLVQPVGSPLSLECTVEGTSNPNLYWYRQAAGRGLQLLFYSVGIGQISSEVPQNLSASRPQDRQFILSSKKLLLSDSGFYLCAWKSDRRDEQYFGPGTRLTVT.

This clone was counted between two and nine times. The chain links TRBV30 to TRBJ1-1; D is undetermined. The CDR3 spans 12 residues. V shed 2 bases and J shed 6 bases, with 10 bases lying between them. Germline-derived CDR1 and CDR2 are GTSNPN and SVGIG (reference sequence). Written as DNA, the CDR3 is TGTGCCTGGAGTCCCGGGTCGGCTGAAGCTTTCTTT. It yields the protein CAWSPGSAEAFF.

CDR3 in amino acids: CASSLLTGYYGYTF. DNA of the CDR3: TGTGCCAGCAGTTTGTTGACAGGCTACTATGGCTACACCTTC. V and J are TRBV28 and TRBJ1-2; a weak D match, TRBD1 (6 bases). V lost 3 bases, J lost 3 bases, and 11 bases lay in between. The CDR3 is 14 amino acids. Germline lookup yields CDR1 MDHEN and CDR2 SYDVKM.

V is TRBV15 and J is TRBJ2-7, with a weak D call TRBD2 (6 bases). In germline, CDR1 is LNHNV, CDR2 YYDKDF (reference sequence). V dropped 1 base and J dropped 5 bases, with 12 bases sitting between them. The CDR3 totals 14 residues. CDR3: CATSRAEGANEQYF. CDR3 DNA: TGTGCCACCAGCAGAGCGGAGGGCGCCAACGAGCAGTACTTC.

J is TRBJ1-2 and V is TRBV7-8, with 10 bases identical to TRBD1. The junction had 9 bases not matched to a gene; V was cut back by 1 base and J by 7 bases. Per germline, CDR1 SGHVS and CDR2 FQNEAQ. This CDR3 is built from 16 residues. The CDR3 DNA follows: TGTGCCAGCAGCTTAGGGACAGGGGGGCACCTTACTGGCTACACCTTC. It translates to CASSLGTGGHLTGYTF.

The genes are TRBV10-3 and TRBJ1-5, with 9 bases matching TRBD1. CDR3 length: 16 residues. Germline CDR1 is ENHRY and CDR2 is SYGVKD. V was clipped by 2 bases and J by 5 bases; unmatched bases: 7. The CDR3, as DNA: TGTGCCATCAGTGAGACGGACGGGACAGGGTATCAGCCCCAGCATTTT. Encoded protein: CAISETDGTGYQPQHF.

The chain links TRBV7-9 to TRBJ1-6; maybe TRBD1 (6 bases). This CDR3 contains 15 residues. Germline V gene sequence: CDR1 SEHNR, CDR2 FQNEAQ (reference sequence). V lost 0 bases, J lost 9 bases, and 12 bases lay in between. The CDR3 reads CASSLAETGFSPLHF. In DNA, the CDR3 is TGTGCCAGCAGCTTAGCGGAGACAGGCTTTTCACCCCTCCACTTT.

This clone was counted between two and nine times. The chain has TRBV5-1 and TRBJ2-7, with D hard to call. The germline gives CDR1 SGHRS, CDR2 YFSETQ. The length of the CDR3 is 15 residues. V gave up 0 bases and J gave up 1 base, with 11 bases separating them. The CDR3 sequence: CASSLELVSSYEQYF. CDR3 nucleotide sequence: TGCGCCAGCAGCTTGGAATTAGTTAGTTCCTACGAGCAGTACTTC.

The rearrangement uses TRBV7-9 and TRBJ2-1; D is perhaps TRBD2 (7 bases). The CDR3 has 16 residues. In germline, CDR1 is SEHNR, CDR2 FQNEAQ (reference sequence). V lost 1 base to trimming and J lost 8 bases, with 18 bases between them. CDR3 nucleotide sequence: TGTGCCAGCAGCTTAGGGGGGGGACACCCTTGGGATGAGCAGTTCTTC. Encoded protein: CASSLGGGHPWDEQFF.

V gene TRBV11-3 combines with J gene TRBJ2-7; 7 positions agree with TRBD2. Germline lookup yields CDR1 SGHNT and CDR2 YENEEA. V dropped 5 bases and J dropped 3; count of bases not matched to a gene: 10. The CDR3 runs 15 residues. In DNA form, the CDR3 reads TGTGCCAGCAGCCCGTTACTAGCGAGAAACTACGAGCAGTACTTC. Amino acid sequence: CASSPLLARNYEQYF. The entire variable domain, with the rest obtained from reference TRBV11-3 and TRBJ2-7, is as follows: EAGVVQSPRYKIIEKKQPVAFWCNPISGHNTLYWYLQNLGQGPELLIRYENEEAVDDSQLPKDRFSAERLKGVDSTLKIQPAELGDSAVYLCASSPLLARNYEQYFGPGTRLTVT.

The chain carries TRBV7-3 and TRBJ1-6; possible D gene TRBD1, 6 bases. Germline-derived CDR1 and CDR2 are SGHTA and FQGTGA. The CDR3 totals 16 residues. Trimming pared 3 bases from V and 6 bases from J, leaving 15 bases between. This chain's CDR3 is CASSLNGQLLNSPLHF. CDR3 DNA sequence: TGTGCCAGCAGCTTGAACGGACAGCTTCTTAATTCACCCCTCCACTTT.

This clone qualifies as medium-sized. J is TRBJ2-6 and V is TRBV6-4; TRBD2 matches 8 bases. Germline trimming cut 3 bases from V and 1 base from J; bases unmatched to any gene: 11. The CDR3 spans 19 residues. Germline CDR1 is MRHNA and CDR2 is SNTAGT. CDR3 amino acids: CASSDSPSGGTSGANVLTF. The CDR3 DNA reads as TGTGCCAGCAGTGATTCCCCCTCGGGAGGGACTTCTGGGGCCAACGTCCTGACTTTC.

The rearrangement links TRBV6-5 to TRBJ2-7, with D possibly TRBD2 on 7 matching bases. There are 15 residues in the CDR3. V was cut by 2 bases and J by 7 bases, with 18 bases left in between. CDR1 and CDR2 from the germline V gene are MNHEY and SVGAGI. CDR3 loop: CASSYGWGGAEEQYF. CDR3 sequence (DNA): TGTGCCAGCAGTTACGGGTGGGGGGGCGCGGAAGAGCAGTACTTC.

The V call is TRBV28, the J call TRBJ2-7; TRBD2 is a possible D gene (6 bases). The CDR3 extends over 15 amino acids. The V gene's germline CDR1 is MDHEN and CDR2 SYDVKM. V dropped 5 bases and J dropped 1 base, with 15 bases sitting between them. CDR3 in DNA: TGTGCCAGCAGTCCCTGGATGGGGGGTTCCTACGAGCAGTACTTC. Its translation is CASSPWMGGSYEQYF.

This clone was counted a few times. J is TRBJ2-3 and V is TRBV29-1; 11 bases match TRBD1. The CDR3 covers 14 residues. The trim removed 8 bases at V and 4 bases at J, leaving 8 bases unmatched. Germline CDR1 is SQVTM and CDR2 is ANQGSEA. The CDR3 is CSTSDRGPADTQYF. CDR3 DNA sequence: TGCAGCACCTCGGACAGGGGGCCGGCAGATACGCAGTATTTT.

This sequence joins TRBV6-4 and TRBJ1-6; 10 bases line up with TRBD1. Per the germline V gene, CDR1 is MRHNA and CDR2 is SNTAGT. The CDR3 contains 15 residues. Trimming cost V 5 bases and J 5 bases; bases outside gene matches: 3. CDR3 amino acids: CASSRGQGNNSPLHF. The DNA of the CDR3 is TGTGCCAGCAGTCGGGGACAGGGGAATAATTCACCCCTCCACTTT.

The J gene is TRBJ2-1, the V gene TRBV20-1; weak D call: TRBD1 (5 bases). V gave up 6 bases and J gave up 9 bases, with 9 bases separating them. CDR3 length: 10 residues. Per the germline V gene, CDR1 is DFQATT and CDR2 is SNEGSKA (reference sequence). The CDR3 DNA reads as TGCAGTGCCCAGGGCTCTGAGCAGTTCTTC. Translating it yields CSAQGSEQFF.

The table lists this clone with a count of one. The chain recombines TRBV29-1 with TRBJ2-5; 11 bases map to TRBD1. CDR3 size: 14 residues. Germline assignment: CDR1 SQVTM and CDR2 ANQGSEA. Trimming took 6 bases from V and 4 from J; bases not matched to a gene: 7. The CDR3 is CSVGTGGPGETQYF. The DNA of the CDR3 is TGCAGCGTGGGGACAGGGGGGCCTGGAGAGACCCAGTACTTC. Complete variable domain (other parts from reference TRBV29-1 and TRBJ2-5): SAVISQKPSRDICQRGTSLTIQCQVDSQVTMMFWYRQQPGQSLTLIATANQGSEATYESGFVIDKFPISRPNLTFSTLTVSNMSPEDSSIYLCSVGTGGPGETQYFGPGTRLLVL.

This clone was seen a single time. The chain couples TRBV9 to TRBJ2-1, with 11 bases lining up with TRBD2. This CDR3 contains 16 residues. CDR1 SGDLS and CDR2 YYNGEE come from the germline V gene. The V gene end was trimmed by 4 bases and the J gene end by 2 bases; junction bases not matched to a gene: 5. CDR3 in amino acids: CASSFLGLAAYNEQFF. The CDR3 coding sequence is TGTGCCAGCAGCTTCCTGGGACTAGCGGCCTACAATGAGCAGTTCTTC. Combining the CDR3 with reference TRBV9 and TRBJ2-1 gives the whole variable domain DSGVTQTPKHLITATGQRVTLRCSPRSGDLSVYWYQQSLDQGLQFLIQYYNGEERAKGNILERFSAQQFPDLHSELNLSSLELGDSALYFCASSFLGLAAYNEQFFGPGTRLTVL.

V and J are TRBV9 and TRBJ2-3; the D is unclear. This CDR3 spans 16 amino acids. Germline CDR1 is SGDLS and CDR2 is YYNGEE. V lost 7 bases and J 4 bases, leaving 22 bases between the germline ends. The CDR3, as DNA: TGTGCCAGCGAAGATCGTCTAGTAATCCTTTCAGATACGCAGTATTTT. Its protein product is CASEDRLVILSDTQYF.

CDR3 protein: CASSQKHRGEAFF. CDR3 DNA sequence: TGCGCCAGCAGCCAGAAACACCGGGGTGAAGCTTTCTTT. The chain combines TRBV4-3 with TRBJ1-1; D is ambiguous. This CDR3 is built from 13 residues. CDR1 LGHNA and CDR2 YSLEER come from the germline V gene. V lost 3 bases and J lost 7, with 12 bases in between.

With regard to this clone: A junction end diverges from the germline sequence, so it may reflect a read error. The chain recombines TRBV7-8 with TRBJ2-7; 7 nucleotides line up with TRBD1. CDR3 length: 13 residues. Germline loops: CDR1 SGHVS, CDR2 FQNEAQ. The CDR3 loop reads CAGSLDRVYEQYF. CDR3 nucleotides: TGTGCCGGCAGCTTAGACAGGGTCTACGAGCAGTACTTC.

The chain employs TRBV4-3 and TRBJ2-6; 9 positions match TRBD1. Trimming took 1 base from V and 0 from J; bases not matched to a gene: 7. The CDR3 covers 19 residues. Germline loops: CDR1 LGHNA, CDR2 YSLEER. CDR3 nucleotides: TGCGCCAGCAGCCAAGGGACAGGGGCCCTGAGCTCTGGGGCCAACGTCCTGACTTTC. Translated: CASSQGTGALSSGANVLTF.